The 21 T cell receptor beta chains in this list originate from one sample, sequenced in a study of early T cells in non-severe SARS-CoV-2 infection. From the 5' RACE reads, TCRdb called clonotypes with MiXCR, one entry per CDR3 protein. Altogether about 64,000 distinct CDR3 sequences are present, around 13% being singletons, with the ten largest covering more than 3.5%. Sequencing was performed on whole blood. The receptors originated from an adult who was a healthcare worker with PCR-confirmed SARS-CoV-2 infection or an uninfected control (not recorded which).

This clonotype was seen ten or more times. The rearrangement uses TRBV28 and TRBJ2-4; 7 bases fit TRBD2. Germline values: CDR1 MDHEN, CDR2 SYDVKM. The CDR3 loop spans 15 amino acids. J lost 2 bases, V lost 5 bases, and 6 bases had no gene match. The CDR3 sequence: CASSPRGETKNIQYF. CDR3 bases: TGTGCCAGCAGTCCACGGGGGGAAACCAAAAACATTCAGTACTTC.

By its share, this clonotype is medium-sized (0.01 to 0.1%). The CDR3 region is CSATTGPNEKLFF. CDR3 nucleotide sequence: TGCAGTGCTACCACAGGTCCTAATGAAAAACTGTTTTTT. The chain recombines TRBV20-1 with TRBJ1-4; tentative D call: TRBD1 (5 bases). V lost 4 bases and J lost 3, with 9 bases in between. There are 13 residues in the CDR3. Germline CDR1 and CDR2: DFQATT and SNEGSKA (reference sequence).

This clonotype was seen more than once but under ten times. This rearrangement joins TRBV29-1 to TRBJ1-5, with a possible D match to TRBD1 (6 bases). The germline V gene encodes CDR1 SQVTM and CDR2 ANQGSEA. This CDR3 is built from 13 residues. The V gene lost 4 bases and the J gene lost 4 bases, with 11 bases spanning the gap. CDR3 DNA: TGCAGCGTTGGCGGGGGGCTAAATCAGCCCCAGCATTTT. Translated: CSVGGGLNQPQHF.

The rearrangement links TRBV19 to TRBJ2-5; D possibly uses TRBD1 or TRBD2 (5 bases each). The V gene's germline CDR1 is LNHDA and CDR2 SQIVND (reference sequence). CDR3 size: 15 residues. Trimming left V 10 bases short and J 4 bases short, with 22 bases between. Here the CDR3 reads CATRTGTDMGETQYF. The CDR3, as DNA: TGTGCCACCAGGACCGGGACCGATATGGGAGAGACCCAGTACTTC. Based on the CDR3 plus reference TRBV19 and TRBJ2-5, the full variable domain is DGGITQSPKYLFRKEGQNVTLSCEQNLNHDAMYWYRQDPGQGLRLIYYSQIVNDFQKGDIAEGYSVSREKKESFPLTVTSAQKNPTAFYLCATRTGTDMGETQYFGPGTRLLVL.

This clonotype has ten or more counts. V is TRBV3-1 and J is TRBJ2-1, with a tentative D call TRBD1 (5 bases). V was pared by 0 bases and J by 0 bases, with 9 bases between. CDR3 length: 16 residues. Germline V gives CDR1 LGHDT, CDR2 YNNKEL (reference sequence). As DNA, the CDR3 is TGTGCCAGCAGCCAAGATCTCCAGGGCTCCTACAATGAGCAGTTCTTC. Translation gives CASSQDLQGSYNEQFF.

The CDR3 loop is CASSLGPQGKGSYEQYF. The CDR3 DNA sequence: TGTGCCAGCAGCTTAGGCCCACAGGGTAAGGGCTCCTACGAGCAGTACTTC. This chain joins TRBV7-9 and TRBJ2-7; D is possibly TRBD1 (6 bases). From germline, CDR1 is SEHNR and CDR2 FQNEAQ (reference sequence). V gave up 1 base and J gave up 0 bases, with 16 bases separating them. This CDR3 contains 17 residues.

Many counts were recorded for this clonotype. The chain joins TRBV29-1 to TRBJ2-7; TRBD2 agrees at 7 bases. The CDR3 spans 12 residues. Trimming cost V 8 bases and J 5 bases; bases outside gene matches: 9. Germline lookup yields CDR1 SQVTM and CDR2 ANQGSEA. CDR3 protein: CSLRDYYNEQYF. DNA of the CDR3: TGCAGCCTGAGGGACTACTACAACGAGCAGTACTTC.

V and J are TRBV5-4 and TRBJ2-3; TRBD2 matches at 8 bases. With 0 bases clipped from V and 10 bases from J, the junction kept 4 bases outside the gene matches. The CDR3 is 13 residues long. The germline V gene encodes CDR1 SGHNT and CDR2 YYREEE (reference sequence). For the CDR3, the DNA is TGTGCCAGCAGCTTGGTCGGGGGGGCATCGCAGTATTTT. As protein: CASSLVGGASQYF.

DNA for the CDR3: TGTGCCAGCAGCGCGGGTTTTACAGGGGGAGGCTACACCTTC. It specifies CASSAGFTGGGYTF. This chain links TRBV9 with TRBJ1-2, with TRBD1 matching over 8 bases. This CDR3 has 14 residues. Germline loops: CDR1 SGDLS, CDR2 YYNGEE. Losses at the gene ends were 3 bases for V and 8 bases for J; bases not matched to a gene: 9. Complete variable domain (other parts from reference TRBV9 and TRBJ1-2): DSGVTQTPKHLITATGQRVTLRCSPRSGDLSVYWYQQSLDQGLQFLIQYYNGEERAKGNILERFSAQQFPDLHSELNLSSLELGDSALYFCASSAGFTGGGYTFGSGTRLTVV.

The chain uses TRBV3-1 and TRBJ2-1; D assignment may be TRBD1 or TRBD2 (5 bases each). This CDR3 comprises 15 residues. V was trimmed by 4 bases and J by 2 bases, leaving 12 bases between them. Germline CDR1 is LGHDT and CDR2 is YNNKEL (reference sequence). The CDR3 reads CASSRPRGAYNEQFF. As DNA, the CDR3 is TGTGCCAGCAGCCGGCCGAGGGGCGCCTACAATGAGCAGTTCTTC.

The rearrangement uses TRBV3-1 and TRBJ2-7; 10 nucleotides agree with TRBD2. The CDR3 runs to 14 residues. CDR1 LGHDT and CDR2 YNNKEL come from the germline V gene (reference sequence). V shed 8 bases, J shed 2 bases, and the junction held 6 bases outside the gene matches. The CDR3 DNA reads TGTGCCAGCCGGCAAAGCGGGGGGGCCTACGAGCAGTACTTC. Translated, it gives CASRQSGGAYEQYF.

Many counts were recorded for this clonotype. This chain uses TRBV3-1 with TRBJ1-6; D is possibly TRBD1 (5 bases). V lost 2 bases, J lost 14 bases, and 10 bases lay in between. The CDR3 runs 12 residues. The germline V gene encodes CDR1 LGHDT and CDR2 YNNKEL (reference sequence). The CDR3 here is CASSQQGWALHF. The DNA for the CDR3 is TGTGCCAGCAGCCAACAGGGTTGGGCCCTCCACTTT. Full variable domain (rest looked up from reference TRBV3-1 and TRBJ1-6): DTAVSQTPKYLVTQMGNDKSIKCEQNLGHDTMYWYKQDSKKFLKIMFSYNNKELIINETVPNRFSPKSPDKAHLNLHINSLELGDSAVYFCASSQQGWALHFGNGTRLTVT.

The chain has TRBV3-1 and TRBJ2-3; 7 bases are shared with TRBD2. CDR1 is LGHDT and CDR2 is YNNKEL in the germline V gene (reference sequence). With 1 base clipped from V and 4 bases from J, the junction kept 2 bases outside the gene matches. The CDR3 contains 14 residues. The CDR3 nucleotides are TGTGCCAGCAGCCAAGGGGAGGGCGCAGATACGCAGTATTTT. This gives the protein CASSQGEGADTQYF.

At least ten counts were recorded for this clonotype. This chain uses TRBV7-2 with TRBJ2-1; D is undetermined. Germline assignment: CDR1 SGHTA and CDR2 FQGNSA. The CDR3 is 15 amino acids. V was shortened by 0 bases and J by 1 base, with 7 bases between the two germline ends. The chain's CDR3 is CASSLAVGSYNEQFF. The DNA of the CDR3 is TGTGCCAGCAGCTTAGCGGTCGGATCCTACAATGAGCAGTTCTTC.

The V gene is TRBV29-1, the J gene TRBJ2-7; D remains unclear. V shed 4 bases and J shed 3 bases, with 13 bases lying between them. The CDR3 is 13 amino acids. Germline values: CDR1 SQVTM, CDR2 ANQGSEA. In nucleotides, the CDR3 is TGCAGCGTTGGGGGTCAAACTGTCTACGAGCAGTACTTC. It yields the protein CSVGGQTVYEQYF.

The chain couples TRBV6-5 to TRBJ1-1; D remains ambiguous. The CDR3 contains 13 residues. Germline V gene data show CDR1 as MNHEY and CDR2 as SVGAGI. V lost 7 bases to trimming and J lost 4 bases, with 13 bases between them. The CDR3 sequence is CASKYGIGTEAFF. CDR3 nucleotides: TGTGCCAGCAAATACGGGATAGGCACTGAAGCTTTCTTT.

This clonotype appeared many times. This sequence joins TRBV5-1 and TRBJ1-6; D unresolved. V gave up 7 bases and J gave up 3 bases, with 11 bases separating them. Germline CDR1 and CDR2: SGHRS and YFSETQ. CDR3 size: 14 residues. Here the CDR3 DNA reads TGCGCCAGCCGACTTACTGTCTATAATTCACCCCTCCACTTT. This encodes CASRLTVYNSPLHF.

The table lists this clonotype with a few counts. The chain employs TRBV20-1 and TRBJ1-6, with TRBD1 matching 10 bases. J was trimmed by 7 bases and V by 2 bases; bases with no gene match: 5. This CDR3 comprises 15 residues. CDR1 and CDR2 from the germline V gene are DFQATT and SNEGSKA (reference sequence). The CDR3 DNA reads as TGCAGTGCTAGAAGGACAGGGGGAGGGAATTCACCCCTCCACTTT. Amino acid sequence: CSARRTGGGNSPLHF.

This clonotype was counted at least ten times. The V call is TRBV29-1, the J call TRBJ1-5; 7 nucleotides align to TRBD1. With V trimmed by 5 bases and J by 2 bases, 6 bases remained unmatched. The CDR3 is 14 residues long. CDR1 is SQVTM, CDR2 ANQGSEA, per germline. This CDR3 reads CSVRQGVGNQPQHF. CDR3 bases: TGCAGCGTTCGCCAGGGGGTGGGCAATCAGCCCCAGCATTTT. Full variable domain (remainder filled in from reference TRBV29-1 and TRBJ1-5): SAVISQKPSRDICQRGTSLTIQCQVDSQVTMMFWYRQQPGQSLTLIATANQGSEATYESGFVIDKFPISRPNLTFSTLTVSNMSPEDSSIYLCSVRQGVGNQPQHFGDGTRLSIL.

This clonotype was found many times. This chain joins TRBV6-6 and TRBJ1-1; possibly TRBD1 for D (5 bases). The CDR3 runs 13 residues. The germline V and J ends were trimmed by 5 bases and 3 bases, with 10 bases remaining between them. Germline V CDR1 and CDR2: MNHNY, SVGAGI (reference sequence). The CDR3 sequence is CASSGPRDTEAFF. CDR3 DNA sequence: TGTGCCAGCAGTGGACCCAGGGACACTGAAGCTTTCTTT.

This clonotype has at least ten counts. The chain has TRBV18 and TRBJ2-3, with 9 bases matching TRBD2. Unmatched junction bases numbered 17, after V lost 3 bases and J lost 4 bases. In germline, CDR1 is KGHSH, CDR2 LQKENI. This CDR3 has 19 amino acids. CDR3: CASSPLRGPAGGAPDTQYF. Written as DNA, the CDR3 is TGTGCCAGCTCACCCCTCCGAGGTCCAGCGGGGGGAGCCCCAGATACGCAGTATTTT.